The clone carrying this T cell receptor (beta chain) was counted a few times. The sample comes from a study of identical twins. A single record per CDR3 protein comes from TCRdb applying MiXCR to the 5' RACE reads. The sample lists about 790,000 distinct CDR3 sequences; about 20% were seen once. The CDR3 consists of 16 residues. V shed 3 bases, J shed 2 bases, and the junction held 8 bases outside the gene matches. Germline values: CDR1 DFQATT, CDR2 SNEGSKA (reference sequence). This sample also belongs to another study, concerning T cells expressing NK-cell markers.

This TCR came from a woman younger than 30 in good health. The chain is built from TRBV20-1 and TRBJ2-1; 9 nucleotides agree with TRBD2. Specimen: PBMCs. The CDR3 sequence: CSASRLGTSTYNEQFF. CDR3 DNA sequence: TGCAGTGCTAGTAGATTGGGGACTAGCACCTACAATGAGCAGTTCTTC.